Below, 21 T cell receptor beta chains from the same sample are listed, as sequenced in a study of Graves' ophthalmopathy and Graves' hyperthyroidism. The TCR beta CDR3 regions underwent amplification from RNA transcripts. Investigators did first-round RT-PCR with HTBI primers, then second-round multiplex PCR. A single record per CDR3 protein comes from TCRdb applying MiXCR to the multiplex PCR reads. The table shows roughly 400,000 distinct CDR3 sequences, with 15% occurring only once. Sequenced material: peripheral blood. The receptor set was obtained from a woman under 30 with stable Graves' hyperthyroidism.

The chain couples TRBV27 to TRBJ2-2; maybe TRBD1 (6 bases). V was pared by 6 bases and J by 6 bases, with 14 bases between. Germline V gene sequence: CDR1 MNHEY, CDR2 SMNVEV (reference sequence). The CDR3 loop spans 14 amino acids. CDR3 loop: CASRIRQGPGELFF. The CDR3 DNA sequence: TGTGCCAGCAGGATCCGGCAGGGGCCCGGGGAGCTGTTTTTT.

This chain joins TRBV6-1 and TRBJ1-2, with TRBD1 identical over 9 bases. J was trimmed by 5 bases and V by 0 bases; bases with no gene match: 4. Germline-derived CDR1 and CDR2 are MNHNS and SASEGT. This CDR3 has 15 amino acids. CDR3 nucleotides: TGTGCCAGCAGTGAAGCCGGGACAGGGACGTATGGCTACACCTTC. Protein sequence: CASSEAGTGTYGYTF.

This clonotype was counted ten times or more. The chain combines TRBV5-6 with TRBJ1-2, with D uncertain. V lost 0 bases to trimming and J lost 2 bases, with 8 bases between them. The germline gives CDR1 SGHDT, CDR2 YYEEEE. The CDR3 sequence is 14 residues long. The CDR3 DNA reads TGTGCCAGCAGCTTGGACAGATGGAACTATGGCTACACCTTC. This codes for CASSLDRWNYGYTF.

This clonotype was detected ten times or more. One end of the junction fails to match germline, which may point to a read error. V gene TRBV6-1 combines with J gene TRBJ1-1; D not resolved. The length of the CDR3 is 13 residues. CDR1 MNHNS and CDR2 SASEGT come from the germline V gene. The CDR3 spells CASSADTNTEAFF. DNA for the CDR3: TGTGCCAGTAGTGCAGACACGAACACTGAAGCTTTCTTT.

As for this clonotype: A read error is possible here, since a much larger clone lies one base away. The chain joins TRBV28 to TRBJ2-7; TRBD1 matches at 9 bases. CDR3 size: 15 residues. Germline CDR1 and CDR2: MDHEN and SYDVKM. V was clipped by 7 bases and J by 3 bases; unmatched bases: 10. The CDR3 loop reads CASTSNGTGIYEQYF. The CDR3 DNA sequence: TGTGCCAGCACCTCAAATGGGACAGGGATCTACGAGCAGTACTTC.

Ten or more counts support this clonotype. The genes are TRBV20-1 and TRBJ2-7, with 7 bases fitting TRBD1. Germline loops: CDR1 DFQATT, CDR2 SNEGSKA (reference sequence). V trimming: 3 bases; J trimming: 6 bases; junction bases outside the gene matches: 5. The CDR3 contains 12 residues. CDR3 DNA: TGCAGTGCTAGGGAGGACAGGACCGAGCAGTACTTC. Encoded protein: CSAREDRTEQYF.

This clonotype was observed many times. This chain connects TRBV12-3 or TRBV12-4 to TRBJ2-2; 8 bases are a match to TRBD1. CDR3 size: 18 residues. Losses at the gene ends were 2 bases for V and 6 bases for J; bases not matched to a gene: 14. The CDR3 nucleotides are TGTGCCAGCAGTTTAAGGGACAGGCTAAAACCCTCCTCCGGGGAGCTGTTTTTT. Translating it yields CASSLRDRLKPSSGELFF.

This clonotype has a count of ten or more. The chain has TRBV6-1 and TRBJ2-7; TRBD1 matches at 8 bases. V lost 3 bases and J lost 2; bases outside the gene matches: 6. This CDR3 comprises 15 residues. In germline, CDR1 is MNHNS, CDR2 SASEGT. CDR3: CASSDPDRGTYEQYF. The CDR3 DNA follows: TGTGCCAGCAGTGATCCCGACAGGGGCACCTACGAGCAGTACTTC.

The chain uses TRBV18 and TRBJ1-1; D call uncertain. The CDR3 runs 14 residues. The V gene lost 8 bases and the J gene lost 1 base, with 14 bases spanning the gap. CDR1 and CDR2 from the germline V gene are KGHSH and LQKENI. The CDR3 DNA is TGTGCCAGCCTATCGTACGGAGGGAACACTGAAGCTTTCTTT. Translated, it gives CASLSYGGNTEAFF.

This clonotype was observed at least ten times. CDR3 protein: CASSTLNRSPRGYTF. The CDR3 DNA reads as TGTGCCAGTAGTACGCTCAACCGGTCCCCTCGGGGCTACACCTTC. This chain links TRBV19 with TRBJ1-2; no clear D gene. V lost 4 bases and J lost 8, with 20 bases in between. The CDR3 spans 15 residues. The germline V gene has CDR1 LNHDA and CDR2 SQIVND (reference sequence).

This clonotype was seen many times. This chain links TRBV20-1 with TRBJ1-2; TRBD1 aligns across 9 bases. The CDR3 is 13 amino acids. Germline lookup yields CDR1 DFQATT and CDR2 SNEGSKA (reference sequence). V trimming: 2 bases; J trimming: 8 bases; junction bases outside the gene matches: 6. CDR3: CSARPGTGRGYTF. CDR3 sequence (DNA): TGCAGTGCTAGACCCGGGACAGGGCGCGGCTACACCTTC.

Ten or more counts support this clonotype. This chain links TRBV12-5 with TRBJ2-2; D is perhaps TRBD2 (6 bases). This CDR3 comprises 15 residues. Trimming shortened V by 5 bases and J by 6 bases, and 16 bases separated the two germline ends. Germline lookup yields CDR1 LGHNT and CDR2 FRNRAP. The CDR3 is CASGPPLAGSGELFF. CDR3 nucleotides: TGTGCTAGTGGTCCCCCCCTGGCGGGGTCCGGGGAGCTGTTTTTT. The full variable domain, in which reference TRBV12-5 and TRBJ2-2 provide the parts outside the CDR3, is DARVTQTPRHKVTEMGQEVTMRCQPILGHNTVFWYRQTMMQGLELLAYFRNRAPLDDSGMPKDRFSAEMPDATLATLKIQPSEPRDSAVYFCASGPPLAGSGELFFGEGSRLTVL.

This clonotype appeared a few times. The chain uses TRBV11-3 and TRBJ2-5; D possibly corresponds to TRBD1 (5 bases). Trimming took 2 bases from V and 6 from J, leaving 13 bases between them. The CDR3 is 14 residues long. Germline V gives CDR1 SGHNT, CDR2 YENEEA. CDR3 amino acids: CASSLPGSAKTQYF. CDR3 nucleotides: TGTGCCAGCAGCTTACCAGGGTCCGCGAAGACCCAGTACTTC.

The chain joins TRBV12-3 or TRBV12-4 to TRBJ2-7; no reliable D call. The CDR3 sequence is 15 residues long. V was clipped by 1 base and J by 5 bases, with 15 bases between them. The CDR3 reads CASSLDGLSGHEQYF. As DNA, the CDR3 is TGTGCCAGCAGTTTAGATGGGTTGTCAGGCCACGAGCAGTACTTC.

This clonotype was counted at least ten times. The chain carries TRBV6-2 or TRBV6-3 and TRBJ2-7; D gene ambiguous. CDR1 and CDR2 from the germline V gene are MNHEY and SVGEGT. This CDR3 is 16 amino acids long. The V gene lost 7 bases and the J gene lost 0 bases, with 19 bases spanning the gap. CDR3 amino acids: CASNKLRERPSYEQYF. CDR3 coding DNA: TGTGCCAGCAATAAGTTGCGCGAGAGGCCCTCCTACGAGCAGTACTTC.

There are many counts of this clonotype. The chain carries TRBV12-3 or TRBV12-4 and TRBJ1-2; D is uncertain. CDR3 length: 13 amino acids. V was cut by 3 bases and J by 3 bases, with 8 bases left in between. Written as DNA, the CDR3 is TGTGCCAGCAGTTTGGCAGCCTACTATGGCTACACCTTC. Amino acid sequence: CASSLAAYYGYTF.

This clonotype was seen many times. V is TRBV7-8 and J is TRBJ2-7; the D is unclear. CDR3 length: 18 amino acids. Germline CDR1 reads SGHVS; CDR2 reads FQNEAQ. Trimming removed 1 base at V and 1 base at J, with 20 bases between. The CDR3 DNA reads as TGTGCCAGCAGCTTAGGGCTCTCGACCATTAATCCATCCTACGAGCAGTACTTC. It translates to CASSLGLSTINPSYEQYF.

This clonotype occurred once. CDR3 coding DNA: TGTGCCAGCAGTTCCCGGGACCCCTGGGGGACCCAGTACTTC. Encoded protein: CASSSRDPWGTQYF. The chain has TRBV6-2 or TRBV6-3 and TRBJ2-5; D tentatively reads TRBD1 or TRBD2 (5 bases each). This CDR3 comprises 14 residues. CDR1 and CDR2 (germline): MNHEY, SVGEGT. Trimming took off 4 bases at V and 7 bases at J, with 16 bases between the two ends.

The rearrangement links TRBV27 to TRBJ1-4; D ambiguous. The germline V gene has CDR1 MNHEY and CDR2 SMNVEV (reference sequence). The V end was cut by 2 bases, the J end by 5 bases, with 12 bases between. The CDR3 is 15 residues long. The CDR3 DNA is TGTGCCAGCAGTTTAACGGGAGGACCCAATGAAAAACTGTTTTTT. Protein: CASSLTGGPNEKLFF.

For this clonotype: Relative to the germline gene, one junction end is altered; a read error may explain this. The V and J genes are TRBV3-1 and TRBJ1-6; the match to TRBD1 covers 7 bases. The CDR3 has 16 amino acids. Germline V gene data show CDR1 as LGHDT and CDR2 as YNNKEL (reference sequence). The CDR3 here is CASSLADRAYNSPLHF. CDR3 DNA sequence: TGTGCCAGCAGCCTCGCCGACAGGGCCTACAATTCACCCCTCCACTTT.

The sample holds many counts of this clonotype. The rearrangement links TRBV20-1 to TRBJ1-6; TRBD1 is a possible D gene (6 bases). Per the germline V gene, CDR1 is DFQATT and CDR2 is SNEGSKA (reference sequence). V was trimmed by 3 bases and J by 0 bases, leaving 18 bases between them. This CDR3 spans 18 amino acids. CDR3: CSASRGGLTSSYNSPLHF. The CDR3 coding sequence is TGCAGTGCTAGTAGGGGGGGGCTGACAAGCTCCTATAATTCACCCCTCCACTTT.